The 18 T cell receptor beta chains reported below all come from one sample, sequenced in a study of T cells in Graves' hyperthyroidism and ophthalmopathy (dated by TCRdb to between 2018 and 2021). The protocol used for the library was multiplex PCR. Sequencing relied on an Illumina HiSeq 2000. The TCR beta CDR3 regions were amplified from RNA transcripts. For the first round of RT-PCR on the TCR CDR3, the HTBI primer set was used together with the Qiagen OneStep RT-PCR kit. TCRdb's own reprocessing of the public reads used fastp at Q25 and MiXCR and kept productive beta chains. Each CDR3 protein gets just one entry, which takes the most common genes and DNA from the rows behind it. The table for this sample lists 390,000 or so distinct CDR3 sequences; 14% to 15% of them were counted only once. The ten largest account for around 14% of the sample. The sequenced sample consisted of blood. These receptors were collected from a young man with Graves' ophthalmopathy.

Many counts were recorded for this clonotype. The chain's CDR3 is CASVIFSGGTDTQYF. In DNA form, the CDR3 reads TGTGCCAGCGTGATTTTTAGCGGAGGCACAGATACGCAGTATTTT. The J gene is TRBJ2-3, the V gene TRBV7-2, with D possibly TRBD2 on 6 matching bases. Germline values: CDR1 SGHTA, CDR2 FQGNSA. Trimming stripped 8 bases from V and 1 base from J, with 16 bases between. This CDR3 has 15 amino acids.

A note on this clonotype: Possible read error: a much larger clone is one base away. V usage is TRBV5-1 and J usage is TRBJ2-7, with 7 positions matching TRBD2. TRBJ2-1 matches the DNA end more closely, so the J call is doubtful. Germline V lookup: CDR1 SGHRS, CDR2 YFSETQ. The CDR3 length is 14 residues. CDR3 in amino acids: CASSLPSGTYEQFF. The DNA of the CDR3 is TGCGCCAGCAGCTTGCCTAGCGGAACCTACGAGCAGTTCTTC.

This clonotype came up a few times. This rearrangement joins TRBV7-9 to TRBJ2-7; 11 bases match TRBD1. The CDR3 runs 15 residues. With V trimmed by 5 bases and J by 4 bases, 7 bases remained unmatched. CDR1 is SEHNR, CDR2 FQNEAQ, per germline (reference sequence). The CDR3 sequence: CASSVYGTGGYEQYF. CDR3 sequence (DNA): TGTGCCAGCAGCGTATATGGGACAGGGGGGTACGAGCAGTACTTC. The whole variable domain, filled in from reference TRBV7-9 and TRBJ2-7, reads DTGVSQNPRHKITKRGQNVTFRCDPISEHNRLYWYRQTLGQGPEFLTYFQNEAQLEKSRLLSDRFSAERPKGSFSTLEIQRTEQGDSAMYLCASSVYGTGGYEQYFGPGTRLTVT.

At least ten counts were recorded for this clonotype. The chain combines TRBV3-1 with TRBJ2-4, with a weak D call TRBD2 (6 bases). This CDR3 is built from 16 residues. Germline CDR1 is LGHDT and CDR2 is YNNKEL (reference sequence). V was pared by 9 bases and J by 1 base, with 19 bases between. For the CDR3, the DNA is TGTGCCAGGGAGAGATGGCGGGGCAGGGCCAAAAACATTCAGTACTTC. This gives the protein CARERWRGRAKNIQYF.

This clonotype was seen a few times. The J gene is TRBJ1-2, the V gene TRBV14; TRBD1 might be the D (5 bases). The CDR3 has 13 residues. Trimming shortened V by 4 bases and J by 3 bases, and 9 bases separated the two germline ends. The germline CDR1 and CDR2 sequences are SGHDN and FVKESK. The CDR3 reads CASSPIGDYGYTF. The CDR3 DNA reads TGTGCCAGCAGCCCAATAGGGGACTATGGCTACACCTTC.

This clonotype has at least ten counts. This chain uses TRBV12-3 or TRBV12-4 with TRBJ1-6, with unresolved D. The CDR3 runs 13 residues. V was pared by 6 bases and J by 5 bases, with 8 bases between. CDR3 in amino acids: CASRRGDNSPLHF. The CDR3 DNA follows: TGTGCCAGCAGGCGGGGAGATAATTCACCCCTCCACTTT.

This clonotype has ten or more counts. The chain carries TRBV12-3 or TRBV12-4 and TRBJ2-7; tentatively, D is TRBD1 or TRBD2 (5 bases each). This CDR3 has 14 amino acids. V lost 7 bases and J lost 3, with 16 bases in between. CDR3 amino acids: CASKPGPVDYEQYF. The CDR3 region has the DNA TGTGCCAGCAAACCGGGGCCAGTTGACTACGAGCAGTACTTC.

This clonotype was found many times. V is TRBV7-9 and J is TRBJ2-1; 10 bases are shared with TRBD2. This CDR3 contains 14 residues. V shed 6 bases and J 9 bases; nucleotides not matched to a gene: 8. Germline V gene sequence: CDR1 SEHNR, CDR2 FQNEAQ (reference sequence). For the CDR3, the DNA is TGTGCCAGCAGAGGACTAGCGGTCTTCGCTGAGCAGTTCTTC. This sequence encodes CASRGLAVFAEQFF.

This clonotype occurred many times. The J gene is TRBJ2-5, the V gene TRBV12-3 or TRBV12-4; 7 bases align to TRBD2. The CDR3 spans 13 residues. V lost 1 base, J lost 6 bases, and 2 bases stayed unmatched. CDR3 coding DNA: TGTGCCAGCAGTTTAGGCGGGAGTCAGACCCAGTACTTC. It is translated as CASSLGGSQTQYF.

This clonotype was detected only a few times. The rearrangement uses TRBV3-1 and TRBJ2-2, with TRBD2 as a possible D gene (5 bases). Germline V gives CDR1 LGHDT, CDR2 YNNKEL (reference sequence). With 1 base removed from V and 1 base from J, the gap between germline ends came to 10 bases. The CDR3 sequence is 16 residues long. The CDR3 spells CASSQGGAVNTGELFF. DNA of the CDR3: TGTGCCAGCAGCCAAGGGGGAGCGGTGAACACCGGGGAGCTGTTTTTT.

A few counts support this clonotype. Possible read error: a much larger clone is one base away. CDR3 nucleotides: TGTGCCAGCAGAGCCGGAGGCGGGGGCTACGAGCAGTACTTC. Encoded protein: CASRAGGGGYEQYF. The rearrangement uses TRBV13 and TRBJ2-7, with 7 positions matching TRBD2. Per the germline V gene, CDR1 is PRHDT and CDR2 is FYEKMQ (reference sequence). The CDR3 loop spans 14 amino acids. The V and J ends lost 6 bases and 3 bases, in that order; junction bases with no gene match: 8.

Points on this clonotype: This may be a read error: a much more frequent sequence differs by one nucleotide. The chain uses TRBV12-5 and TRBJ2-3; TRBD2 matches 7 bases. This CDR3 region has 14 residues. The germline gives CDR1 LGHNT, CDR2 FRNRAP. Losses at the gene ends were 4 bases for V and 2 bases for J; bases not matched to a gene: 3. CDR3: CASGSGGLTDTQYF. CDR3 DNA: TGTGCTAGTGGTTCGGGGGGTCTCACAGATACGCAGTATTTT.

This clonotype was seen repeatedly, ten times or more. The chain combines TRBV20-1 with TRBJ1-5; D remains unclear. The CDR3 totals 13 residues. V was pared by 5 bases and J by 3 bases, with 11 bases between. In germline, CDR1 is DFQATT, CDR2 SNEGSKA (reference sequence). CDR3 sequence reads: CSASPGLNQPQHF. The CDR3, as DNA: TGCAGTGCTTCCCCTGGTCTCAATCAGCCCCAGCATTTT.

This clonotype was observed at least ten times. The J gene is TRBJ1-3, the V gene TRBV3-1; D remains ambiguous. Trimming shortened V by 8 bases and J by 2 bases, and 13 bases separated the two germline ends. The length of the CDR3 is 14 residues. Germline V CDR1 and CDR2: LGHDT, YNNKEL (reference sequence). CDR3 DNA: TGTGCCAGCGGGCAAGGTCTGGCTGGAAACACCATATATTTT. It is translated as CASGQGLAGNTIYF.

At least ten counts were recorded for this clonotype. The rearrangement links TRBV29-1 to TRBJ2-5; 9 bases fit TRBD2. The CDR3 spans 15 residues. The germline gives CDR1 SQVTM, CDR2 ANQGSEA. V dropped 6 bases and J dropped 5; count of bases not matched to a gene: 13. Written as DNA, the CDR3 is TGCAGCGTGGGTTTGGCGGGAGGGCCGAGGGAGACCCAGTACTTC. Translating gives CSVGLAGGPRETQYF.

This clonotype was seen only a few times. This chain links TRBV6-1 with TRBJ2-1, with 9 bases aligning to TRBD1. This CDR3 is 15 amino acids long. The trim removed 6 bases at V and 7 bases at J, leaving 10 bases unmatched. The germline V gene has CDR1 MNHNS and CDR2 SASEGT. In DNA, the CDR3 is TGTGCCAGCAGACAGGGACAGGGTCGGTATAATGAGCAGTTCTTC. It specifies CASRQGQGRYNEQFF.

There are many counts of this clonotype. The rearrangement uses TRBV4-2 and TRBJ2-3, with D possibly being TRBD1 or TRBD2 (5 bases each). Trimming removed 3 bases at V and 6 bases at J, with 16 bases between. The germline V gene encodes CDR1 LGHNA and CDR2 YNFKEQ. The CDR3 has 15 residues. This CDR3 reads CASSQPGTGGDTQYF. The CDR3 DNA follows: TGTGCCAGCAGCCAGCCCGGGACCGGCGGGGATACGCAGTATTTT.

This clonotype was seen repeatedly, ten times or more. The chain recombines TRBV3-1 with TRBJ2-5; D is ambiguous. The germline gives CDR1 LGHDT, CDR2 YNNKEL (reference sequence). V lost 0 bases and J 2 bases, leaving 10 bases between the germline ends. This CDR3 is built from 15 residues. As DNA, the CDR3 is TGTGCCAGCAGCCAAGATCTGAGGTCGCAAGAGACCCAGTACTTC. Protein product: CASSQDLRSQETQYF.